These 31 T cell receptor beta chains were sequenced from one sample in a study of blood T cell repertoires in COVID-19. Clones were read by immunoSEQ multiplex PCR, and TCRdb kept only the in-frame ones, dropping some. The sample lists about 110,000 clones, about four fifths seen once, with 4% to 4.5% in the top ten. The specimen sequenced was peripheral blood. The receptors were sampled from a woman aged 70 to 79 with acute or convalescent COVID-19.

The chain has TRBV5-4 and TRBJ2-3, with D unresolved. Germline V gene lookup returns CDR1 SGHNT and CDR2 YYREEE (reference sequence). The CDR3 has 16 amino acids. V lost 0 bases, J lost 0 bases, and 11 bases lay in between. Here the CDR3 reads CASSLDSLHSTDTQYF. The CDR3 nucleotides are TGTGCCAGCAGCTTGGATAGTCTCCATAGCACAGATACGCAGTATTTT.

CDR3 protein: CASSFLKNTEAFF. Here the CDR3 DNA reads TGTGCCAGCAGTTTTTTAAAGAACACTGAAGCTTTCTTT. The J gene is TRBJ1-1, the V gene TRBV27; D not certain. The CDR3 extends over 13 amino acids. The germline V and J ends were trimmed by 3 bases and 1 base, with 6 bases remaining between them. Germline loops: CDR1 MNHEY, CDR2 SMNVEV (reference sequence).

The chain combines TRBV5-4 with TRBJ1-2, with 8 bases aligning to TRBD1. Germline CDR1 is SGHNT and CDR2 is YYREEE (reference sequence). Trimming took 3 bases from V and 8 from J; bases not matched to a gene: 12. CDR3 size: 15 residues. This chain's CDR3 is CASSSGEQGEEGYTF. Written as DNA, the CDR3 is TGTGCCAGCAGCTCGGGGGAACAGGGGGAGGAGGGCTACACCTTC.

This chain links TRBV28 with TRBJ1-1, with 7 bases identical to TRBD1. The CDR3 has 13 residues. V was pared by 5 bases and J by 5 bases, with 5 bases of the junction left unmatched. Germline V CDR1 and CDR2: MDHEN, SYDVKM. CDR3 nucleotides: TGTGCCAGCAGTAAACAGGGGAGGACTGAAGCTTTCTTT. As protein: CASSKQGRTEAFF.

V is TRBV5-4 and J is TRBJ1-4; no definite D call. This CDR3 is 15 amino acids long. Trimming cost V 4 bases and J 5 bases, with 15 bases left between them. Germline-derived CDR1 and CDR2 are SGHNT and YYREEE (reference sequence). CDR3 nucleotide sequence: TGTGCCAGCAGCCCCACCCCAGGTACCAATGAAAAACTGTTTTTT. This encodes CASSPTPGTNEKLFF. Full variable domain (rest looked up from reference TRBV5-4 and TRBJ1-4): ETGVTQSPTHLIKTRGQQVTLRCSSQSGHNTVSWYQQALGQGPQFIFQYYREEENGRGNFPPRFSGLQFPNYSSELNVNALELDDSALYLCASSPTPGTNEKLFFGSGTQLSVL.

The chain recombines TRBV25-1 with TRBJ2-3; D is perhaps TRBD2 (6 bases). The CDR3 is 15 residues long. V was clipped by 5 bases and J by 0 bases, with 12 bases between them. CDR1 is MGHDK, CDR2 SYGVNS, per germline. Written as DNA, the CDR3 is TGTGCCAGCAGTAAGGAGGGACCTAGCACAGATACGCAGTATTTT. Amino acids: CASSKEGPSTDTQYF.

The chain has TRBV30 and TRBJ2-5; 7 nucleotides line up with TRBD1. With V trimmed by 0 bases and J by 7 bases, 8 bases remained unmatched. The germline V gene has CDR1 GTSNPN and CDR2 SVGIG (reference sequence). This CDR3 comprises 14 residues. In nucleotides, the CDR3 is TGTGCCTGGAGTGTTAGGGGACAGAGTATGACCCAGTACTTC. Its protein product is CAWSVRGQSMTQYF.

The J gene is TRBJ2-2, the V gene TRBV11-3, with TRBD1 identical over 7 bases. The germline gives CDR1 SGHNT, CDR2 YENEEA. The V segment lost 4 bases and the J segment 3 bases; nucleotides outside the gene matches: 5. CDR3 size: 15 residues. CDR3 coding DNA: TGTGCCAGCAGCTCCCGGGACAGCGACACCGGGGAGCTGTTTTTT. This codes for CASSSRDSDTGELFF.

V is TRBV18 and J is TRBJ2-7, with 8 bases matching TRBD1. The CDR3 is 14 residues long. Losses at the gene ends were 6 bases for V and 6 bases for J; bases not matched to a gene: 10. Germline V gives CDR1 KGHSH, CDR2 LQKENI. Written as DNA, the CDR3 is TGTGCCAGCTCCCCCGGACAGGGAGGTGTCGAGCAGTACTTC. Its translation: CASSPGQGGVEQYF.

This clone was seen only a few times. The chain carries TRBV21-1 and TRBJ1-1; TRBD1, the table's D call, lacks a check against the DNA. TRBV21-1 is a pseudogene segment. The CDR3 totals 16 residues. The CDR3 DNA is TGTGCCAGCAGCAAAGAGAGACAGCAAGTGAACACTGAAGCTTTCTTT. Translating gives CASSKERQQVNTEAFF.

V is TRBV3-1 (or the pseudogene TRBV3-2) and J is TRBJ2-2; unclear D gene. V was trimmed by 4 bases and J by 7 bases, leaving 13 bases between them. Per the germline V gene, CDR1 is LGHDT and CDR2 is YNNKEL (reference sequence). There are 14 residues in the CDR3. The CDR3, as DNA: TGTGCCAGCAGCCCCCGCTCGTCCGGCGGGGAGCTGTTTTTT. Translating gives CASSPRSSGGELFF.

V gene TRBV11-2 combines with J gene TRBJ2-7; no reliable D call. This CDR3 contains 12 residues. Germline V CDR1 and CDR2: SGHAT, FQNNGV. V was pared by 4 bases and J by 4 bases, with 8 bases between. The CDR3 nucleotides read TGTGCCAGCAGCTCTAACCTATACGAGCAGTACTTC. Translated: CASSSNLYEQYF.

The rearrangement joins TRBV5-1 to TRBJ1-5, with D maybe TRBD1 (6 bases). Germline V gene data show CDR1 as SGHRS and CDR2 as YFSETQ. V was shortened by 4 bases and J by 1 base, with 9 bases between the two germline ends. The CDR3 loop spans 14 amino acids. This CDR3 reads CASSATGSNQPQHF. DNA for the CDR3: TGCGCCAGCAGCGCGACAGGAAGCAATCAGCCCCAGCATTTT.

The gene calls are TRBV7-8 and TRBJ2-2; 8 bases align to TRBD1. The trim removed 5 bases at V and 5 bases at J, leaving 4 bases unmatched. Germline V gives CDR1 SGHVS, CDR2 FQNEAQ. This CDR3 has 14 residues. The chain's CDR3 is CASSPQGATGELFF. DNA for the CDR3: TGTGCCAGCAGCCCCCAGGGGGCAACCGGGGAGCTGTTTTTT.

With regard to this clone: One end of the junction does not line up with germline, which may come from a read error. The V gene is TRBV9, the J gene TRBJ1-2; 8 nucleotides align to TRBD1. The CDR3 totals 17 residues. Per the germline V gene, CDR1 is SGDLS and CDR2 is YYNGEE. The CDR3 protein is CASSPLGQGNLGYGYTF. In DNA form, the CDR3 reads TGTGCCAGCAGCCCCCTAGGACAGGGTAATTTGGGCTATGGTTACACCTTC.

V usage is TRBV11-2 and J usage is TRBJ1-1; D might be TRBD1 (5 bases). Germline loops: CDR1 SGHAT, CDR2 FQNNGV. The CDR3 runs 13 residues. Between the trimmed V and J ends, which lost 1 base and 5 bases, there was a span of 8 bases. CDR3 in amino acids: CASSLVTATEAFF. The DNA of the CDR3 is TGTGCCAGCAGCTTAGTGACAGCTACTGAAGCTTTCTTT.

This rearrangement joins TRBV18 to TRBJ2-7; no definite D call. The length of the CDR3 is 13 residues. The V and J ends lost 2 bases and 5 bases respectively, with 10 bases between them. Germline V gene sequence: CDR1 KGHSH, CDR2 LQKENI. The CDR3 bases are TGTGCCAGCTCACCAAGGAGTCTCGACGAGCAGTACTTC. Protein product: CASSPRSLDEQYF.

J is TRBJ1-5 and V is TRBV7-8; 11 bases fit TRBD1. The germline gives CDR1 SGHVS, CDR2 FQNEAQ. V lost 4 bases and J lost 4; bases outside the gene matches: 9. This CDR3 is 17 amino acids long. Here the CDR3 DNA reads TGTGCCAGCAGCTCGGTTGGGGGGACAGGGGGTAATCAGCCCCAGCATTTT. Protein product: CASSSVGGTGGNQPQHF.

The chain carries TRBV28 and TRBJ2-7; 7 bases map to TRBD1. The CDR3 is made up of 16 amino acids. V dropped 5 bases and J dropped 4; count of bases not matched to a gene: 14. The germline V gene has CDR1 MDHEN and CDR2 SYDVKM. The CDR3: CASSTQKGGREYEQYF. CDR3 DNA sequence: TGTGCCAGCAGTACTCAAAAAGGGGGCCGCGAGTACGAGCAGTACTTC. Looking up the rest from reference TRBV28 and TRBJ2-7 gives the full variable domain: DVKVTQSSRYLVKRTGEKVFLECVQDMDHENMFWYRQDPGLGLRLIYFSYDVKMKEKGDIPEGYSVSREKKERFSLILESASTNQTSMYLCASSTQKGGREYEQYFGPGTRLTVT.

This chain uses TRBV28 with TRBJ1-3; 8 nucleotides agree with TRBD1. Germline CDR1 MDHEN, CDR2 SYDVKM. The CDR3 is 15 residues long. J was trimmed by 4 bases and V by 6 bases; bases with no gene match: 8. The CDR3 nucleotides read TGTGCCAGCAGCCCGGACAGGGTGGGGGGAAACACCATATATTTT. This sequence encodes CASSPDRVGGNTIYF.

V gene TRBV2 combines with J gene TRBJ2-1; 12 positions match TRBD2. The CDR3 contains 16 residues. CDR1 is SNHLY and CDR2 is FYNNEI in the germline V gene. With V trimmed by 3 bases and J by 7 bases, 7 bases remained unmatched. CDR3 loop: CASSDGLAGGRNEQFF. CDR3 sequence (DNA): TGTGCCAGCAGTGACGGTCTAGCGGGAGGGAGAAATGAGCAGTTCTTC.

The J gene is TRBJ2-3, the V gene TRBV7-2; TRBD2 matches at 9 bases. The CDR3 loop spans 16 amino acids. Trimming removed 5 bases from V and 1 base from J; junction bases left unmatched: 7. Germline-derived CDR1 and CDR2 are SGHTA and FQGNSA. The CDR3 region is CASSPTLAGRTDTQYF. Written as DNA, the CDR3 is TGTGCCAGCAGCCCTACGCTAGCGGGGCGCACAGATACGCAGTATTTT.

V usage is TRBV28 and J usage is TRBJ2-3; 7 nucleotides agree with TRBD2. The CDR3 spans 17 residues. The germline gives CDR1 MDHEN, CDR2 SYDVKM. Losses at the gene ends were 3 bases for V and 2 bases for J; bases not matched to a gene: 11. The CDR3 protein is CASSFSIGLADTDTQYF. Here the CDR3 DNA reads TGTGCCAGCAGTTTTAGTATCGGGCTAGCGGACACAGATACGCAGTATTTT. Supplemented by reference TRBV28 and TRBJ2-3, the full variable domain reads DVKVTQSSRYLVKRTGEKVFLECVQDMDHENMFWYRQDPGLGLRLIYFSYDVKMKEKGDIPEGYSVSREKKERFSLILESASTNQTSMYLCASSFSIGLADTDTQYFGPGTRLTVL.

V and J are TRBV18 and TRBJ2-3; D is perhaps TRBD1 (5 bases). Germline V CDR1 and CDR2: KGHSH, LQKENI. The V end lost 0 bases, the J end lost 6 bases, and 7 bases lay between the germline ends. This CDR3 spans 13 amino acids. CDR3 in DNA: TGTGCCAGCTCACCACCCAGGGCGGATACGCAGTATTTT. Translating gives CASSPPRADTQYF. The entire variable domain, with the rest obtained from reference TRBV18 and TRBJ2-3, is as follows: NAGVMQNPRHLVRRRGQEARLRCSPMKGHSHVYWYRQLPEEGLKFMVYLQKENIIDESGMPKERFSAEFPKEGPSILRIQQVVRGDSAAYFCASSPPRADTQYFGPGTRLTVL.

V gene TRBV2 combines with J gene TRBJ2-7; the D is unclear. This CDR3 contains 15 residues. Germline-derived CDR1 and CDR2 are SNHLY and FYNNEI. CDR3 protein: CASSPQGELAYERYV. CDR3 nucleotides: TGTGCCAGCAGTCCCCAAGGAGAGTTAGCCTACGAGCGGTACGTC.

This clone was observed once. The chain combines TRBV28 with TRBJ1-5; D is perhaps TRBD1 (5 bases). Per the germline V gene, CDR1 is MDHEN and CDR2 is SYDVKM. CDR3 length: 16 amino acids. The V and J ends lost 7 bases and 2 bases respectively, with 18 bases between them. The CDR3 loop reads CASTPGGGRGNQPQHF. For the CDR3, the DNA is TGTGCCAGCACTCCGGGCGGGGGAAGGGGCAATCAGCCCCAGCATTTT.

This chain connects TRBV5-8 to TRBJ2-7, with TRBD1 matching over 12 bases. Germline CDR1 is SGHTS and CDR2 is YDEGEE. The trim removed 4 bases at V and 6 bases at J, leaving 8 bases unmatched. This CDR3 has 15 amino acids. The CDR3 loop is CASSPEGQGASEQYF. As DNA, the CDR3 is TGTGCCAGCAGCCCGGAGGGACAGGGGGCCTCCGAGCAGTACTTC. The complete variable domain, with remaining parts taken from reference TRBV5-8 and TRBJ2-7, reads EAGVTQSPTHLIKTRGQQATLRCSPISGHTSVYWYQQALGLGLQFLLWYDEGEERNRGNFPPRFSGRQFPNYSSELNVNALELEDSALYLCASSPEGQGASEQYFGPGTRLTVT.

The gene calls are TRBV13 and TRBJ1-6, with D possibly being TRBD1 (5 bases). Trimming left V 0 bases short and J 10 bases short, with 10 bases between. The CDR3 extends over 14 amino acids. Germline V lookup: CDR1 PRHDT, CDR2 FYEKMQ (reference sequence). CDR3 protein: CASSLGGDRSPLHF. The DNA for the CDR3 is TGTGCCAGCAGCTTAGGAGGGGATAGGTCACCCCTCCACTTT. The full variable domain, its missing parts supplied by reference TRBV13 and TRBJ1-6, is AAGVIQSPRHLIKEKRETATLKCYPIPRHDTVYWYQQGPGQDPQFLISFYEKMQSDKGSIPDRFSAQQFSDYHSELNMSSLELGDSALYFCASSLGGDRSPLHFGNGTRLTVT.

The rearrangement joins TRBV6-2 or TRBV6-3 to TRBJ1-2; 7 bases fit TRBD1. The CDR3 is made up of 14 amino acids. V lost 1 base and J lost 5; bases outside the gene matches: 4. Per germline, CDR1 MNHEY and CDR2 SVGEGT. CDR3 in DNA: TGTGCCAGCAGTTACTTTGGGACAGAGTATGGCTACACCTTC. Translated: CASSYFGTEYGYTF.

CDR3 protein: CASSQSSFLGGTGELFF. As DNA, the CDR3 is TGTGCCAGCAGCCAATCGAGCTTTTTAGGGGGCACCGGGGAGCTGTTTTTT. V usage is TRBV14 and J usage is TRBJ2-2; a weak D match, TRBD1 (6 bases). Looked up from germline, CDR1 is SGHDN and CDR2 is FVKESK. Deletions cut 2 bases from V and 4 bases from J, with 17 bases between. The CDR3 runs to 17 residues.

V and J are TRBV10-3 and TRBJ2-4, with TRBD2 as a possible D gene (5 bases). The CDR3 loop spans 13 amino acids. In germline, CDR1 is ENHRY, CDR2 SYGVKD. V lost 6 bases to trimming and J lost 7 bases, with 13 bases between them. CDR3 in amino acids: CAIRPADGNIQYF. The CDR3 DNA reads TGTGCCATCAGACCAGCGGACGGGAACATTCAGTACTTC.